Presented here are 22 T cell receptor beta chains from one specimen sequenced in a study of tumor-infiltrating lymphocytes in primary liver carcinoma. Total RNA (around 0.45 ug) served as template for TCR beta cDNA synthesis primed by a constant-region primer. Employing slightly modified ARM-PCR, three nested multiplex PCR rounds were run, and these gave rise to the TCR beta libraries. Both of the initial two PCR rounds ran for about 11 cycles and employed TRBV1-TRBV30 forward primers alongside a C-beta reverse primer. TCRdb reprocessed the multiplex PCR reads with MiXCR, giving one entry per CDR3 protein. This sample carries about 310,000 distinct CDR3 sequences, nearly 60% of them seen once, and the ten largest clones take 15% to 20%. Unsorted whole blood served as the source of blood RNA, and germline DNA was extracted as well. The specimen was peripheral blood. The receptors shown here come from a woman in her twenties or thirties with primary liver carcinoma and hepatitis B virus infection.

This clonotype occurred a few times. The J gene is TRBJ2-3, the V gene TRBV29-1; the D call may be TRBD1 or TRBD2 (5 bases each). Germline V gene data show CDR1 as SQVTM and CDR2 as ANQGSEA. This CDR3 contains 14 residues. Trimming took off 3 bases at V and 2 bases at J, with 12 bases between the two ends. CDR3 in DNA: TGCAGCGTTGACCGGGGCTCCTACACAGATACGCAGTATTTT. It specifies CSVDRGSYTDTQYF.

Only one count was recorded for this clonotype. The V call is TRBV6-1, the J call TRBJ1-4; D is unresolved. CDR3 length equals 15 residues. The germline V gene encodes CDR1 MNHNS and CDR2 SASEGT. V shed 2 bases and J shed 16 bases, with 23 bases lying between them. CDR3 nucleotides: TGTGCCAGCAGTGAAAGGGTGCGCTCTTCGGATTCACCGTTTTTT. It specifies CASSERVRSSDSPFF.

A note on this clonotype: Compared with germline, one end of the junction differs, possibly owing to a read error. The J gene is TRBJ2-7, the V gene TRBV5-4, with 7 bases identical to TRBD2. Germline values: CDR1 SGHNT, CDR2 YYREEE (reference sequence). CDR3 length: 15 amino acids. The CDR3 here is CAISSPGTSEHEQYF. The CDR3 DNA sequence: TGTGCCATCAGCTCCCCGGGAACTAGCGAACACGAGCAGTACTTC.

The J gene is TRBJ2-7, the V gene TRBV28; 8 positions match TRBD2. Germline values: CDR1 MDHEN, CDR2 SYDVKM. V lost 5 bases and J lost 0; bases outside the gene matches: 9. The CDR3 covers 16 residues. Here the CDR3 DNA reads TGTGCCAGCAGTCCCCTCGGGACTAGAAGCTCCTACGAGCAGTACTTC. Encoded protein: CASSPLGTRSSYEQYF.

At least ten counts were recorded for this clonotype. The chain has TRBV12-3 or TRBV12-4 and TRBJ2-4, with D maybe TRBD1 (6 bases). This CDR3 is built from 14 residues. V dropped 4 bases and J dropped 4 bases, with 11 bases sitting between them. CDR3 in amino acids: CASSSGQIKNIQYF. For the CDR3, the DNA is TGTGCCAGCAGTTCCGGACAGATAAAAAACATTCAGTACTTC.

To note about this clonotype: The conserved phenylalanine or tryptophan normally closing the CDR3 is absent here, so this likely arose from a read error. The CDR3 sequence is CDSSEAQPGLAGIVETQYL. The DNA for the CDR3 is TGTGACAGCAGTGAAGCTCAGCCGGGACTAGCGGGAATTGTTGAGACCCAGTACCTC. The chain has TRBV6-1 and TRBJ2-5, with 13 nucleotides matching TRBD2. The length of the CDR3 is 19 residues. Germline CDR1 and CDR2: MNHNS and SASEGT.

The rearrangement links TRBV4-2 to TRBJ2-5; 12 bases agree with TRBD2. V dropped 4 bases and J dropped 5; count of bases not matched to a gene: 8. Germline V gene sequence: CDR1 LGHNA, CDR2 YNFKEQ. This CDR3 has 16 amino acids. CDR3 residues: CASSLTSGRLSETQYF. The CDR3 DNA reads TGTGCCAGCAGCCTTACTAGCGGGAGGCTCTCGGAGACCCAGTACTTC.

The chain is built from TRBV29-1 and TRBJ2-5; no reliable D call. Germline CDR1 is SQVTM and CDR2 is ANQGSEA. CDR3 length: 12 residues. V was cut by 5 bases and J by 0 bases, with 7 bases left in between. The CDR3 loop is CSVLENQETQYF. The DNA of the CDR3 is TGCAGCGTTCTGGAGAACCAAGAGACCCAGTACTTC.

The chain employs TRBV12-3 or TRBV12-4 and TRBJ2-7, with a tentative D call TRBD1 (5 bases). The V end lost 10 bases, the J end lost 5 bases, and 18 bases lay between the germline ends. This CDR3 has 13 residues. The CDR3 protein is CANRLNRWNEQYF. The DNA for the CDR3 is TGTGCCAACAGATTAAACAGGTGGAACGAGCAGTACTTC.

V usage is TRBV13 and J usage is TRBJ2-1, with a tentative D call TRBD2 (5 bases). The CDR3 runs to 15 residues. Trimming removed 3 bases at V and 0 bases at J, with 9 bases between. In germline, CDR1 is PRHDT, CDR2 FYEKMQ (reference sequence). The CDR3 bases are TGTGCCAGCAGCTTCGGGGTTAGCTCCTACAATGAGCAGTTCTTC. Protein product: CASSFGVSSYNEQFF.

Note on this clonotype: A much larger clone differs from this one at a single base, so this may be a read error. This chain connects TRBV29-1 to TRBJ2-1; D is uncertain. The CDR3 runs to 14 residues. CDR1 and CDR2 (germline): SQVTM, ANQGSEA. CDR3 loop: CNVEEFPTYNEQFF. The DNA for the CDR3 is TGCAACGTTGAAGAGTTCCCTACCTACAATGAGCAGTTCTTC.

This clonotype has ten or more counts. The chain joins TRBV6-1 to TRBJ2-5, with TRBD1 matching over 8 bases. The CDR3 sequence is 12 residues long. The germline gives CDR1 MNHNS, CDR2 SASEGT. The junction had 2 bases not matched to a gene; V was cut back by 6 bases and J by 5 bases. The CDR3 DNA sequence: TGTGCCAGCAGCTGGGACAGGGAGACCCAGTACTTC. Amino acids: CASSWDRETQYF.

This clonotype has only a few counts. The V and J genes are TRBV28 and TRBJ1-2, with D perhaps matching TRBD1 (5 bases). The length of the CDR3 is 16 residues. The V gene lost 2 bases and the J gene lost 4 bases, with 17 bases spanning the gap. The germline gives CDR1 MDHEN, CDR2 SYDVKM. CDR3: CASSLIAGPGRYGYTF. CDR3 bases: TGTGCCAGCAGTTTAATTGCCGGCCCAGGGCGCTATGGCTACACCTTC.

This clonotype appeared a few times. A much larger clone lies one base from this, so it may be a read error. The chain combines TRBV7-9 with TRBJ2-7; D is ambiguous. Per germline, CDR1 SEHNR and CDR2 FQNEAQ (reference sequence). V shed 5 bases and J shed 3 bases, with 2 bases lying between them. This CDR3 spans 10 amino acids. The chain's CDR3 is CASSIYEQYF. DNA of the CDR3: TGTGCCAGCAGCATCTACGAGCAGTACTTC.

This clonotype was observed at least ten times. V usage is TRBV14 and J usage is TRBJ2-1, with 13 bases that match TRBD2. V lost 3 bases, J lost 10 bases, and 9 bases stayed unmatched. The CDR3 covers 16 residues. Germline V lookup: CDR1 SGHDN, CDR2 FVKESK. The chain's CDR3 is CASSQGLAGNRGEQFF. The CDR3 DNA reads TGTGCCAGCAGCCAGGGACTAGCGGGGAACAGGGGCGAGCAGTTCTTC.

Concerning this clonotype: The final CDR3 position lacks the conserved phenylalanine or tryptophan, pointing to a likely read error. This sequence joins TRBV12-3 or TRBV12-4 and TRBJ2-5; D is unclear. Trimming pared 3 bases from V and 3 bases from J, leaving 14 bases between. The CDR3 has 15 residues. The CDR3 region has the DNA TGTGCCAGCAGTTTTGCCCCCTCGATCGAAGAGACCCAGTACTTA. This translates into CASSFAPSIEETQYL.

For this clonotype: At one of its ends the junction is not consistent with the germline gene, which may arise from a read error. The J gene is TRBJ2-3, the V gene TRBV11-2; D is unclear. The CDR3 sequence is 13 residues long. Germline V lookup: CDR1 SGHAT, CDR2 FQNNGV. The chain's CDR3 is CASSANLLCTQYF. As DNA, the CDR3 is TGTGCCAGCAGCGCCAACTTACTGTGTACGCAATATTTT.

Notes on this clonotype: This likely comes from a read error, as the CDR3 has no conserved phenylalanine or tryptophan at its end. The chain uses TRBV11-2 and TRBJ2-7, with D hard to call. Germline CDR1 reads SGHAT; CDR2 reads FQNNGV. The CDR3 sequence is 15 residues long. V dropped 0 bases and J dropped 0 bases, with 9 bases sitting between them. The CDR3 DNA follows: TGTGCCAGCAGCTTAGAAGAGTACAGCTCCTACGAGCAGTACCTC. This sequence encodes CASSLEEYSSYEQYL.

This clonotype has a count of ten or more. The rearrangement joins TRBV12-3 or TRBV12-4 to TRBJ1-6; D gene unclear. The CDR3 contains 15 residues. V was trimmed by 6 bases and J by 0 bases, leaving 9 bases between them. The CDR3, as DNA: TGTGCCAGCAGATTCGCCAGCTCCTATAATTCACCCCTCCACTTT. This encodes CASRFASSYNSPLHF.

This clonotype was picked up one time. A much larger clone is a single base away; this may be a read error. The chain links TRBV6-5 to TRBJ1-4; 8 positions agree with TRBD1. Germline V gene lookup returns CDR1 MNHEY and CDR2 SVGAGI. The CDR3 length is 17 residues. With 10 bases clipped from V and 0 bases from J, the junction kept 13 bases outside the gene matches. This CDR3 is CAILDRAHLPTNEKLFF. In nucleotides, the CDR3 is TGTGCCATACTGGACAGGGCTCACCTTCCAACTAATGAAAAACTGTTTTTT.

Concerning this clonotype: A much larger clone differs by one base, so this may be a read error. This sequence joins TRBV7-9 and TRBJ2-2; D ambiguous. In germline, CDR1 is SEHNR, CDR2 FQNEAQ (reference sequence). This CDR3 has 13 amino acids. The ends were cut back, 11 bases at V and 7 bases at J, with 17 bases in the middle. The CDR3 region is CAGTATKGGELFF. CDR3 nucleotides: TGTGCCGGCACCGCAACCAAAGGCGGGGAGCTGTTTTTT.

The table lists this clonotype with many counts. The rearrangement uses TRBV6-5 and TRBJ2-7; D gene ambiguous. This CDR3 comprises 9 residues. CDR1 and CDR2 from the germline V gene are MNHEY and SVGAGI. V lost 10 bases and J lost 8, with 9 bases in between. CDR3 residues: CAKPSQQYF. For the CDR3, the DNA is TGTGCCAAACCTAGTCAGCAGTACTTC.